Sequencing of this TCR beta chain was carried out in a study of blood T cell repertoires in COVID-19. Unmatched junction bases numbered 5, after V lost 6 bases and J lost 3 bases. Germline V gene data show CDR1 as MNHEY and CDR2 as SVGAGI. CDR3 length: 15 amino acids. The repertoire was sequenced with immunoSEQ multiplex PCR; TCRdb's copy has only in-frame clones and lacks some. The repertoire holds over 100,000 clones, with more than 75% as singletons. The source material was peripheral blood. The rearrangement links TRBV6-5 to TRBJ1-5; TRBD1 aligns across 10 bases. This clonotype was sampled from a man aged 65-85 years with acute or convalescent COVID-19. Here the CDR3 reads CASSRTGGDNQPQHF. In nucleotides, the CDR3 is TGTGCCAGCAGCCGGACAGGGGGTGACAATCAGCCCCAGCATTTT.